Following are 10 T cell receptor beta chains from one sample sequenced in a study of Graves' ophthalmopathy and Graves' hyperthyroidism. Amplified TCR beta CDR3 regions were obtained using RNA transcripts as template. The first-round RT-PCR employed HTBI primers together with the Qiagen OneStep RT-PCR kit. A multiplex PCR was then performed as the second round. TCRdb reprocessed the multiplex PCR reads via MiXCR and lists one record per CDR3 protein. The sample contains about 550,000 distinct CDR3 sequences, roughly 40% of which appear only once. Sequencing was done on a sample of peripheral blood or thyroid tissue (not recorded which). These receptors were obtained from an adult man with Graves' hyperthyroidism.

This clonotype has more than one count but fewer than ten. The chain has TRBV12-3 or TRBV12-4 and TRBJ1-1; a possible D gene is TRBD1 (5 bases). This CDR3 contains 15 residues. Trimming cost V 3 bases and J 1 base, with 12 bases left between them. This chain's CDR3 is CASSLFLGGNTEAFF. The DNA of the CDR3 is TGTGCCAGCAGTTTGTTTCTGGGGGGGAACACTGAAGCTTTCTTT.

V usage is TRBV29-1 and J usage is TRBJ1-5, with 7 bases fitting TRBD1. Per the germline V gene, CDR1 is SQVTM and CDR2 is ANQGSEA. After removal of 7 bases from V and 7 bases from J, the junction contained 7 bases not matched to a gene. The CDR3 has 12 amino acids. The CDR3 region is CSASTGWQPQHF. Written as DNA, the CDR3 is TGCAGCGCCTCGACAGGGTGGCAGCCCCAGCATTTT.

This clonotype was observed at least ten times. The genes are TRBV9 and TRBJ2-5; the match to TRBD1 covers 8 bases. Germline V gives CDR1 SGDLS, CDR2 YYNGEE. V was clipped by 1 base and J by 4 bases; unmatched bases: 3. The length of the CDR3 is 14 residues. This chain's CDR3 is CASSVTGTGETQYF. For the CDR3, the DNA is TGTGCCAGCAGCGTAACTGGGACAGGAGAGACCCAGTACTTC. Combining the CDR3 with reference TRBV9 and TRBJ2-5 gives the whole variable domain DSGVTQTPKHLITATGQRVTLRCSPRSGDLSVYWYQQSLDQGLQFLIQYYNGEERAKGNILERFSAQQFPDLHSELNLSSLELGDSALYFCASSVTGTGETQYFGPGTRLLVL.

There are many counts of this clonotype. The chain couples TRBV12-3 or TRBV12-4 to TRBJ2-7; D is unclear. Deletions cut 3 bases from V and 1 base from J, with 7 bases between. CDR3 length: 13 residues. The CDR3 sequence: CASSFGDSYEQYF. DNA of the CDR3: TGTGCCAGCAGTTTTGGGGATTCCTACGAGCAGTACTTC.

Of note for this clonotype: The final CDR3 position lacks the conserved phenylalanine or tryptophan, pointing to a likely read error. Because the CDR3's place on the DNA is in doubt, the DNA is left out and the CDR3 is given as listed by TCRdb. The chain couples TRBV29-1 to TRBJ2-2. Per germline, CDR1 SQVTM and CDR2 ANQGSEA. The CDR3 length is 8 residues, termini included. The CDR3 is CSVEALPM.

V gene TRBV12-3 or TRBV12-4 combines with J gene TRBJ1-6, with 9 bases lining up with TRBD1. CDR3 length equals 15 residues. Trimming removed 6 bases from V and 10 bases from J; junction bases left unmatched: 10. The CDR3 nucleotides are TGTGCCAGCAGCCCCGGGACAGGGATCGCCTCACCCCTCCACTTT. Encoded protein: CASSPGTGIASPLHF.

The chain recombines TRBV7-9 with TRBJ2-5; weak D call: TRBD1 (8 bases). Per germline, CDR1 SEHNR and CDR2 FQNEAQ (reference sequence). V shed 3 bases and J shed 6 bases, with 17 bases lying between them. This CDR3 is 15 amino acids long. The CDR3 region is CASSLGGTGGKTQYF. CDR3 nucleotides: TGTGCCAGCAGCTTGGGGGGGACAGGCGGAAAGACCCAGTACTTC.

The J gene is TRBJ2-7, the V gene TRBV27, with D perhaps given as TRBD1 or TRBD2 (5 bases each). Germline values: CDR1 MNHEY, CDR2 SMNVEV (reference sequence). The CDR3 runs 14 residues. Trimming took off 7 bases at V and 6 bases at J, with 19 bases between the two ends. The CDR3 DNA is TGTGCCAGCAAGGCTGGGACCCTTAACTGCGAGCAGTACTTC. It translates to CASKAGTLNCEQYF.

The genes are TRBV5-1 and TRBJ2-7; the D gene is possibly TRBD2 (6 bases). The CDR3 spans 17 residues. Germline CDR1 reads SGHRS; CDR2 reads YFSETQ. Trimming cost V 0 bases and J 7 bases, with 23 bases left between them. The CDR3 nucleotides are TGCGCCAGCAGCTTGGGGGCCACGGGAGCTCAAGGGGATGAGCAGTACTTC. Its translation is CASSLGATGAQGDEQYF.

CDR3: CASSRGEEGTDTQYF. The CDR3 DNA sequence: TGTGCCAGCAGCCGTGGGGAGGAGGGCACAGATACGCAGTATTTT. The rearrangement links TRBV25-1 to TRBJ2-3, with D perhaps matching TRBD2 (6 bases). The ends were cut back, 6 bases at V and 1 base at J, with 14 bases in the middle. The CDR3 totals 15 residues. Germline V gives CDR1 MGHDK, CDR2 SYGVNS.